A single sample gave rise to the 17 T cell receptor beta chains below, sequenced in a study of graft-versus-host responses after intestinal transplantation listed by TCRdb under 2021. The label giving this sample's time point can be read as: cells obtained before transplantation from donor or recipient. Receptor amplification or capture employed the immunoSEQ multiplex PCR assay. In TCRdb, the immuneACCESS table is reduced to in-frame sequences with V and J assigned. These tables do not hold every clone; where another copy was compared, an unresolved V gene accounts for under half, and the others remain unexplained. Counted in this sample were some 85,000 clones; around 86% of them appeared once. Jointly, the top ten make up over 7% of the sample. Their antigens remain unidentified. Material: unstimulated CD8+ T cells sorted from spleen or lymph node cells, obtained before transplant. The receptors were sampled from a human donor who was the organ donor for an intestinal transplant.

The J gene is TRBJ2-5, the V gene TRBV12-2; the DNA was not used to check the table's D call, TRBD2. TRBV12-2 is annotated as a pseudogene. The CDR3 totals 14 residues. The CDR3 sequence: CASRRLAGVETQYF. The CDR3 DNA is TGTGCAAGTCGCCGTTTAGCGGGGGTTGAGACCCAGTACTTC.

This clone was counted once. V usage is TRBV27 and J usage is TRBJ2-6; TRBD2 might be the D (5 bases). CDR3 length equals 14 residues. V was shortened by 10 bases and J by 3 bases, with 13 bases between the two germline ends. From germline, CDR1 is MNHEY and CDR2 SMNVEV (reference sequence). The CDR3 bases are TGTGCCACCTCGACCGGGGATGGGGCCAACGTCCTGACTTTC. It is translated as CATSTGDGANVLTF. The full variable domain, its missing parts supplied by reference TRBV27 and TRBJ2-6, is EAQVTQNPRYLITVTGKKLTVTCSQNMNHEYMSWYRQDPGLGLRQIYYSMNVEVTDKGDVPEGYKVSRKEKRNFPLILESPSPNQTSLYFCATSTGDGANVLTFGAGSRLTVL.

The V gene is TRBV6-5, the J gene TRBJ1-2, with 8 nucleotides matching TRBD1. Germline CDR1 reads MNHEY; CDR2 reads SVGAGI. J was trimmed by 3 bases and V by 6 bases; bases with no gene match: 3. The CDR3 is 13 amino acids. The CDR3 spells CASSLDRDYGYTF. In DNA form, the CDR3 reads TGTGCCAGCAGCCTGGACAGGGACTATGGCTACACCTTC.

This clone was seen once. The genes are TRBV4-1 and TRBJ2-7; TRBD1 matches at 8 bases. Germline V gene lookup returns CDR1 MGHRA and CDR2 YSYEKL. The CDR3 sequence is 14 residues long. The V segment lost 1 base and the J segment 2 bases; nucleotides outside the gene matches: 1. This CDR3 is CASSQGTGPYEQYF. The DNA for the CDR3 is TGCGCCAGCAGCCAAGGGACAGGGCCCTACGAGCAGTACTTC.

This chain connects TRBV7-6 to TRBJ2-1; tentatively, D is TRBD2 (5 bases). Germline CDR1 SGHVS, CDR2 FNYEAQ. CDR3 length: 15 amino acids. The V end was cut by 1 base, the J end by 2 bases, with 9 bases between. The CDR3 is CASSLGPGTYNEQFF. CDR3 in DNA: TGTGCCAGCAGCTTAGGTCCGGGGACCTACAATGAGCAGTTCTTC.

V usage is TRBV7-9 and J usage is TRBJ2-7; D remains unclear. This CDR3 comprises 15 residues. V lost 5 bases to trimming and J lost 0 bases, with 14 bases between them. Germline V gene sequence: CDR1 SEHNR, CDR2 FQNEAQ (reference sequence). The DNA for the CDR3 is TGTGCCAGCAGCCCGACATTTAAATACTCCTACGAGCAGTACTTC. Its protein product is CASSPTFKYSYEQYF.

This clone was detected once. The CDR3 DNA follows: TGTGCCAGCAGCTTTCTCCGACACCTCAAAGGGGATACGCAGTATTTT. It encodes CASSFLRHLKGDTQYF. The chain has TRBV5-6 and TRBJ2-3; D remains ambiguous. CDR3 length equals 16 residues. Germline CDR1 SGHDT, CDR2 YYEEEE. V gave up 2 bases and J gave up 6 bases, with 19 bases separating them. Full variable domain (missing parts from reference TRBV5-6 and TRBJ2-3): DAGVTQSPTHLIKTRGQQVTLRCSPKSGHDTVSWYQQALGQGPQFIFQYYEEEERQRGNFPDRFSGHQFPNYSSELNVNALLLGDSALYLCASSFLRHLKGDTQYFGPGTRLTVL.

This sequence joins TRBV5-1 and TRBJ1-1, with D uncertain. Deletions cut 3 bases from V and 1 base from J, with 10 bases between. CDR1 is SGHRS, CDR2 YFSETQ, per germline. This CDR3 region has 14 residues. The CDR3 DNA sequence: TGCGCCAGCAGCTGGGTCACACCGAACACTGAAGCTTTCTTT. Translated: CASSWVTPNTEAFF.

The CDR3 protein is CASSVGGQGRETQYF. CDR3 coding DNA: TGTGCCAGCAGCGTAGGCGGACAGGGGAGGGAGACCCAGTACTTC. The chain couples TRBV9 to TRBJ2-5; the match to TRBD1 covers 9 bases. This CDR3 is built from 15 residues. After removal of 0 bases from V and 5 bases from J, the junction contained 5 bases not matched to a gene. CDR1 SGDLS and CDR2 YYNGEE come from the germline V gene. The variable domain in full, completed from reference TRBV9 and TRBJ2-5, reads DSGVTQTPKHLITATGQRVTLRCSPRSGDLSVYWYQQSLDQGLQFLIQYYNGEERAKGNILERFSAQQFPDLHSELNLSSLELGDSALYFCASSVGGQGRETQYFGPGTRLLVL.

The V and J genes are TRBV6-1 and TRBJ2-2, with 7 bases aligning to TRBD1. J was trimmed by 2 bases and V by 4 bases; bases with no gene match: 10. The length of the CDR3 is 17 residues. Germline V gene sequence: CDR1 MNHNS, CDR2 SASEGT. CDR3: CASSATSTGRNTGELFF. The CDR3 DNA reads TGTGCCAGCAGTGCCACGTCGACAGGGAGAAACACCGGGGAGCTGTTTTTT.

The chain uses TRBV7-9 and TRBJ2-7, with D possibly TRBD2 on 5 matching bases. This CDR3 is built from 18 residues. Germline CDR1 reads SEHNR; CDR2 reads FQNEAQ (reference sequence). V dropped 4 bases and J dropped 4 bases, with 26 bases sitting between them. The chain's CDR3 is CASSSSLRTLTLPYEQYF. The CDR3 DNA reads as TGTGCCAGCAGCTCGTCCCTCCGGACTTTGACCTTACCGTACGAGCAGTACTTC.

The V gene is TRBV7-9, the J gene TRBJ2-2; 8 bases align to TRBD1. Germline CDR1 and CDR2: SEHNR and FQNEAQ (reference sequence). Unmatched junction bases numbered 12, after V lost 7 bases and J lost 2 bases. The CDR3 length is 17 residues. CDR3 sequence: CASNPGGWGSNTGELFF. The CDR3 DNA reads TGTGCCAGCAATCCAGGGGGCTGGGGGAGTAACACCGGGGAGCTGTTTTTT.

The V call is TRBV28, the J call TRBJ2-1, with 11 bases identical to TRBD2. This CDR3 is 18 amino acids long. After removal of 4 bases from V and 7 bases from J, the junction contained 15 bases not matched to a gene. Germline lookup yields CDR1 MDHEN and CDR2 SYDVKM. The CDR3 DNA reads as TGTGCCAGCAGTTATCAAAACCGGGGACTAGCGGTTATAAATGAGCAGTTCTTC. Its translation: CASSYQNRGLAVINEQFF.

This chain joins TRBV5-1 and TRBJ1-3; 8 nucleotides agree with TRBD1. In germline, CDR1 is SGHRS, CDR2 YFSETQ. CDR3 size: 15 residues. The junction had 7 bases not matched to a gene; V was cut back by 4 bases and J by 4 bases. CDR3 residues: CASSPGQGRGNTIYF. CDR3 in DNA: TGCGCCAGCAGCCCCGGACAGGGTAGGGGAAACACCATATATTTT.

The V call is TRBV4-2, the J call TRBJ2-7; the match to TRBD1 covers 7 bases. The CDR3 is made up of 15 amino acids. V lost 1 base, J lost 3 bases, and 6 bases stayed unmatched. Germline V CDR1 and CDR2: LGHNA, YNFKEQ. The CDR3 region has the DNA TGTGCCAGCAGCCAAGTGAAAGCAGGGGGCTACGAGCAGTACTTC. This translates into CASSQVKAGGYEQYF.

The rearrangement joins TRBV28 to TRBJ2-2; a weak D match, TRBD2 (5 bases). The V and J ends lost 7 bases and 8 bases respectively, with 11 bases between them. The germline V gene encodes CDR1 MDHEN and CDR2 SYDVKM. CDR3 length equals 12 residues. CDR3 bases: TGTGCCAGCAAACCCGGGGTTGGGGAGCTGTTTTTT. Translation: CASKPGVGELFF. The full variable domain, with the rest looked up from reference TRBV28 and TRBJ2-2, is DVKVTQSSRYLVKRTGEKVFLECVQDMDHENMFWYRQDPGLGLRLIYFSYDVKMKEKGDIPEGYSVSREKKERFSLILESASTNQTSMYLCASKPGVGELFFGEGSRLTVL.

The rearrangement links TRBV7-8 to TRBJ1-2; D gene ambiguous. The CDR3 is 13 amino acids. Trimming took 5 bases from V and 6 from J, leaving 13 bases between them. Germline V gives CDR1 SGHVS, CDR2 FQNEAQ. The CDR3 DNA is TGTGCCAGCAGCCCTACCCCCAAACATGGCTACACCTTC. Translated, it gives CASSPTPKHGYTF.